This is a list of T cell receptor beta chains from one sample in a study of T cells after yellow fever vaccination. TCRdb reprocessed the 5' RACE reads with MiXCR, giving one entry per CDR3 protein. Of around 320,000 distinct CDR3 sequences in the sample, 7.5% to 9% were seen once. The sequencing here drew on CD4+ T cells sorted from PBMCs, taken 5 days after the yellow fever booster vaccination. The receptors shown here come from a man younger than 35 who received the YFV17D yellow fever vaccine. Each CDR3 is given with its conserved first and last residue. A D gene is named only where the DNA matches it firmly. Clone sizes are given selectively: once, few, many, or a class where the clone is expanded.

clone_size | j_call | d_call | v_call | cdr3_aa | cdr3_nt
few | TRBJ1-6 | NA | TRBV12-3/TRBV12-4 | CASTREGDRSPLHF | TGTGCCAGCACCCGGGAGGGGGATCGGTCACCCCTCCACTTT
few | TRBJ2-3 | TRBD2 | TRBV12-3/TRBV12-4 | CASSPRLAAISDTQYF | TGTGCCAGCAGCCCAAGACTAGCGGCCATATCAGATACGCAGTATTTT
few | TRBJ1-5 | NA | TRBV12-3/TRBV12-4 | CASSFSRGGGGVGSNQPQHF | TGTGCCAGCAGTTTTTCCCGCGGCGGGGGTGGGGTGGGTAGCAATCAGCCCCAGCATTTT
NA | TRBJ1-1 | NA | TRBV2 | CASGRDRTEAFF | TGTGCCAGCGGCAGGGATCGGACTGAAGCTTTCTTT
few | TRBJ2-5 | NA | TRBV29-1 | CSAGTYQETQYF | TGCAGCGCTGGGACGTACCAAGAGACCCAGTACTTC
few | TRBJ2-3 | TRBD2 | TRBV5-1 | CASGALAGSSTDTQYF | TGCGCCAGCGGGGCTTTAGCGGGGAGTAGCACAGATACGCAGTATTTT
NA | TRBJ2-3 | TRBD2 | TRBV7-9 | CASSSGLAIDTQYF | TGTGCCAGCAGCTCGGGACTAGCAATAGATACGCAGTATTTT
few | TRBJ2-3 | NA | TRBV5-1 | CASSLGNEVSTDTQYF | TGCGCCAGCAGCTTGGGGAACGAAGTTAGCACAGATACGCAGTATTTT
NA | TRBJ2-3 | NA | TRBV4-1 | CASSQVGVPWGADTQYF | TGCGCCAGCAGCCAAGTGGGGGTACCGTGGGGGGCAGATACGCAGTATTTT
few | TRBJ1-5 | NA | TRBV10-3 | CAISDYSNQPQHF | TGTGCCATCAGTGATTATAGCAATCAGCCCCAGCATTTT
few | TRBJ2-5 | TRBD1 | TRBV19 | CASSIPGTGQETQYF | TGTGCCAGTAGTATCCCAGGGACAGGACAAGAGACCCAGTACTTC
few | TRBJ2-3 | TRBD2 | TRBV10-1 | CASSGPLAGEITDTQYF | TGCGCCAGCAGTGGGCCGTTAGCGGGGGAGATCACAGATACGCAGTATTTT
few | TRBJ2-6 | NA | TRBV4-1 | CATAGVGANVLTF | TGCGCCACTGCTGGGGTTGGGGCCAACGTCCTGACTTTC
many | TRBJ2-1 | NA | TRBV5-6 | CASSQAVHNEQFF | TGTGCCAGCAGCCAGGCGGTCCACAATGAGCAGTTCTTC
few | TRBJ2-3 | NA | TRBV5-1 | CASRPRGQFRQEAWNTQYF | TGCGCCAGCCGGCCTCGGGGACAATTCCGACAGGAAGCTTGGAATACGCAGTATTTT
NA | TRBJ2-1 | NA | TRBV7-9 | CASRQGEGEQFF | TGTGCCAGCAGACAGGGGGAGGGTGAGCAGTTCTTC
once | TRBJ2-2 | NA | TRBV6-1 | CASSALNTGELFF | TGTGCCAGCAGTGCGCTCAACACCGGGGAGCTGTTTTTT
NA | TRBJ1-3 | NA | TRBV5-1 | CASSLEWGIGNTIYF | TGCGCCAGCAGCTTGGAGTGGGGTATAGGAAACACCATATATTTT
NA | TRBJ1-2 | TRBD1 | TRBV7-2 | CASSLSGRQGWVYGYTF | TGTGCCAGCAGCTTATCGGGCCGACAGGGTTGGGTCTATGGCTACACCTTC
NA | TRBJ2-3 | NA | TRBV5-5 | CASVLPQRAQDTQYF | TGTGCCAGCGTACTTCCACAGAGGGCCCAAGATACGCAGTATTTT
many | TRBJ2-7 | TRBD1 | TRBV18 | CASSPGTGTEQYF | TGTGCCAGCTCACCAGGGACAGGTACTGAGCAGTACTTC
few | TRBJ2-3 | NA | TRBV21-1 | CASSEGGQLILPDTQYF | TGTGCCAGCAGCGAGGGTGGACAGCTCATCCTCCCAGATACGCAGTATTTT